Sequencing of this T cell receptor beta chain was carried out in a study of cytomegalovirus exposure and HLA in healthy donors. Study-level information: The same platform as the approximately 640 first-cohort repertoires was used for the 130 or so validation repertoires, a later analysis reported.

Sequencing was performed with immunoSEQ multiplex PCR; in TCRdb, only in-frame clones are kept and a portion is missing. The sample records around 60,000 clones, 92% being singletons. V was cut by 3 bases and J by 5 bases, with 9 bases left in between. The CDR3 consists of 13 residues. Germline V gives CDR1 ENHRY, CDR2 SYGVKD. This chain joins TRBV10-3 and TRBJ2-3, with D maybe TRBD2 (6 bases). Sequenced sample: PBMCs. The receptor comes from a woman under 30 in good health and CMV-seronegative. Here the CDR3 reads CAISEVGGDTQYF. DNA for the CDR3: TGTGCCATCAGTGAAGTGGGAGGAGATACGCAGTATTTT.